One sample yielded the 3 T cell receptor beta chains listed below, sequenced in a study of T cells in Graves' hyperthyroidism and ophthalmopathy. Amplified TCR beta CDR3 regions came from RNA transcripts. HTBI primers were the set used in a first-round RT-PCR of the TCR CDR3. MiXCR was run by TCRdb on the multiplex PCR reads, yielding one entry per CDR3 protein. The sample holds roughly 840,000 distinct CDR3 sequences; 38% are singletons and the top ten take about 9%. Sequenced: blood. Receptor source: a man in his late teens or twenties with Graves' hyperthyroidism.

This clonotype was seen more than once but under ten times. This chain links TRBV7-9 with TRBJ1-6; D is unresolved. The germline V and J ends were trimmed by 1 base and 5 bases, with 6 bases remaining between them. The CDR3 contains 14 residues. Per germline, CDR1 SEHNR and CDR2 FQNEAQ (reference sequence). CDR3 nucleotide sequence: TGTGCCAGCAGCTTAGAAGTTAATAATTCACCCCTCCACTTT. Translated: CASSLEVNNSPLHF.

The chain has TRBV6-1 and TRBJ1-5; D is ambiguous. V was clipped by 7 bases and J by 2 bases, with 12 bases between them. Looked up from germline, CDR1 is MNHNS and CDR2 is SASEGT. The CDR3 runs to 14 residues. The CDR3 nucleotides read TGTGCCAGCACCCGGGGAGGAGGCAATCAGCCCCAGCATTTT. Its translation is CASTRGGGNQPQHF.

At least ten counts were recorded for this clonotype. V gene TRBV5-1 combines with J gene TRBJ1-6; 8 bases map to TRBD1. In germline, CDR1 is SGHRS, CDR2 YFSETQ. Trimming took 0 bases from V and 6 from J; bases not matched to a gene: 2. The CDR3 contains 15 residues. This CDR3 reads CASSLGTGINSPLHF. In DNA, the CDR3 is TGCGCCAGCAGCTTGGGGACAGGGATTAATTCACCCCTCCACTTT.